The subject of this entry is one T cell receptor beta chain. Its cognate antigen is unknown. The data stem from a study of CD8 T cells in ankylosing spondylitis. Whole-study results and caveats: Clones tied to disease were said to be significantly enriched in matched ankylosing spondylitis synovial fluid. A motif in TCR beta, a set of 8 or 9 highly homologous variants, appeared characteristic of ankylosing spondylitis blood. Both synovial fluid and blood in reactive arthritis had previously been reported to carry some motif variants.

Quantitative 5'-RACE with molecular barcodes produced the TCR beta libraries. TCRdb independently ran MiXCR on the 5' RACE reads; one entry per CDR3 protein. Among about 250,000 distinct CDR3 sequences listed, around 32% were seen once. CDR1 is SEHNR and CDR2 is FQNEAQ in the germline V gene (reference sequence). Losses at the gene ends were 2 bases for V and 4 bases for J; bases not matched to a gene: 7. The CDR3 contains 16 residues. The source material was blood, either unsorted or a sorted T cell fraction (not recorded which). The chain couples TRBV7-9 to TRBJ2-1, with 8 bases lining up with TRBD2. This TCR was sampled from a male donor with ankylosing spondylitis or in good health (not recorded which). Written as DNA, the CDR3 is TGTGCCAGCAGCTTAAGGGCGGGGGGCACTTACAATGAGCAGTTCTTC. Its protein product is CASSLRAGGTYNEQFF.